This T cell receptor (beta chain) was retrieved from a study of blood T cell repertoires in COVID-19. Everyone who took part was 18 to 89 years old, and they came from about 23 US areas. Allocation to cohorts depended on clinical history reported by the participants. V trimming: 4 bases; J trimming: 4 bases; junction bases outside the gene matches: 11. This CDR3 is 16 amino acids long. In the study's own analysis: Cell counts per sample came from amplifying reference gene primers. Assay used: immunoSEQ multiplex PCR; TCRdb lists only in-frame clones, some missing. V and J calls and clone size follow that table, whereas D and trimming were derived from the DNA. The table lists 300,000 to 350,000 clones, 90% of them singletons.

The receptor was isolated from a woman under 30 with acute COVID-19. The sample consisted of PBMCs or T cells enriched from blood (not recorded which). This chain uses TRBV5-3 with TRBJ1-5; 7 nucleotides line up with TRBD1. TRBV5-3 carries the ORF label, with uncertain function. The CDR3 region is CARSASGGTENQPQHF. The CDR3 DNA reads as TGTGCCAGAAGCGCTTCCGGAGGGACAGAGAATCAGCCCCAGCATTTT.